Here is one T cell receptor (beta chain) with its context. What it binds is not known. Assay: immunoSEQ multiplex PCR; the TCRdb copy retains only in-frame clones and omits some. The sample records around 2.5 million clones, over 85% being singletons. The data originate from a study of shared clonotypes between healthy human individuals. J was trimmed by 6 bases and V by 3 bases; bases with no gene match: 2. The CDR3 length is 13 residues. The germline V gene has CDR1 SGHRS and CDR2 YFSETQ. Points from the study as a whole: As a rule, naive subsets had a larger estimated richness than memory subsets. The study found lower generation probabilities in non-shared clonotypes than in those shared by all four donors.

Sequences were obtained from naive CD4+ T cells from PBMCs. Subset given: CD45RA+ positively selected. V usage is TRBV5-1 and J usage is TRBJ2-7; TRBD1 agrees at 11 bases. This TCR was sampled from a young man in good health. Some clones in this sample may be carry-over from other donors' samples. The DNA for the CDR3 is TGCGCCAGCAGCTGGGGACAGGGGGGCGAGCAGTACTTC. Its protein product is CASSWGQGGEQYF.